One sample yielded the 29 T cell receptor beta chains listed below, sequenced in a study of T-cell memory formation after mild COVID-19. Each CDR3 protein is one row after TCRdb ran MiXCR on the 5' RACE reads. The sample records about 340,000 distinct CDR3 sequences, around 13% being singletons. The sequenced sample consisted of PBMCs or a T cell subset sorted from them (not recorded which). The receptors derive from a man younger than 35 who had mild COVID-19 (a few samples of this study predate the infection). Cell type and time point are not known.

The V and J genes are TRBV14 and TRBJ1-2; D perhaps matches TRBD1 (6 bases). Per germline, CDR1 SGHDN and CDR2 FVKESK. This CDR3 spans 14 amino acids. Trimming took 5 bases from V and 6 from J, leaving 16 bases between them. CDR3 in DNA: TGTGCCAGCAGCGTCCAGGGGTTGAGGCATGGCTACACCTTC. Protein sequence: CASSVQGLRHGYTF.

This chain links TRBV24-1 with TRBJ2-2; D gene unclear. The CDR3 consists of 12 residues. With 5 bases removed from V and 3 bases from J, the gap between germline ends came to 3 bases. The germline V gene has CDR1 KGHDR and CDR2 SFDVKD. The CDR3 here is CATSGYTGELFF. Written as DNA, the CDR3 is TGTGCCACCAGTGGCTACACCGGGGAGCTGTTTTTT.

V and J are TRBV5-1 and TRBJ2-7, with D possibly matching TRBD1 (6 bases). V gave up 3 bases and J gave up 3 bases, with 13 bases separating them. CDR3 length: 14 amino acids. Per germline, CDR1 SGHRS and CDR2 YFSETQ. CDR3 sequence: CASSSPGTSYEQYF. The CDR3, as DNA: TGCGCCAGCAGCTCCCCCGGGACAAGCTACGAGCAGTACTTC.

This clonotype was seen a few times. This chain joins TRBV29-1 and TRBJ1-4; D unclear. CDR1 and CDR2 (germline): SQVTM, ANQGSEA. The CDR3 contains 12 residues. The V gene lost 7 bases and the J gene lost 4 bases, with 10 bases spanning the gap. The CDR3 coding sequence is TGCAGCGCCAACCTTTTTAATGAAAAACTGTTTTTT. Translation gives CSANLFNEKLFF.

In this sample, this clonotype turned up a few times. The chain links TRBV9 to TRBJ1-4, with D hard to call. V dropped 0 bases and J dropped 6 bases, with 12 bases sitting between them. Looked up from germline, CDR1 is SGDLS and CDR2 is YYNGEE. The CDR3 totals 15 residues. The CDR3 DNA is TGTGCCAGCAGCGTAGCCCCCCGGGGAGATGAAAAACTGTTTTTT. Protein sequence: CASSVAPRGDEKLFF.

This chain joins TRBV27 and TRBJ2-1; D remains ambiguous. The germline V and J ends were trimmed by 3 bases and 1 base, with 7 bases remaining between them. The CDR3 runs to 14 residues. The germline V gene has CDR1 MNHEY and CDR2 SMNVEV (reference sequence). As DNA, the CDR3 is TGTGCCAGCAGTTTCTGGGGTTCCTACAATGAGCAGTTCTTC. Amino acid sequence: CASSFWGSYNEQFF.

This clonotype was seen a few times. CDR3 DNA: TGTGCCAGCAGTAACAACAGAGATCCCAGCGAGCAGTACGTC. Its protein is CASSNNRDPSEQYV. The rearrangement uses TRBV6-6 and TRBJ2-7; D is unclear. V was shortened by 5 bases and J by 6 bases, with 17 bases between the two germline ends. This CDR3 is 14 amino acids long. CDR1 MNHNY and CDR2 SVGAGI come from the germline V gene (reference sequence).

The J gene is TRBJ2-5, the V gene TRBV12-3 or TRBV12-4, with 8 bases fitting TRBD1. J was trimmed by 3 bases and V by 6 bases; bases with no gene match: 6. CDR3 length equals 14 residues. CDR3: CASSRPGGEETQYF. CDR3 nucleotides: TGTGCCAGCAGCCGACCAGGGGGCGAAGAGACCCAGTACTTC.

This chain uses TRBV6-6 with TRBJ2-1; D is unclear. This CDR3 region has 12 residues. The ends were cut back, 0 bases at V and 12 bases at J, with 9 bases in the middle. Germline CDR1 is MNHNY and CDR2 is SVGAGI (reference sequence). The CDR3: CASSYSTPVQFF. CDR3 bases: TGTGCCAGCAGTTACTCGACGCCAGTGCAGTTCTTC.

This chain joins TRBV7-9 and TRBJ2-7, with D maybe TRBD1 (7 bases). Germline V gene data show CDR1 as SEHNR and CDR2 as FQNEAQ (reference sequence). The ends were cut back, 4 bases at V and 7 bases at J, with 17 bases in the middle. The CDR3 runs 14 residues. CDR3 sequence (DNA): TGTGCCAGCAGCTCAGGGGGGCGATTTCGAGAGCAGTACTTC. Amino acids: CASSSGGRFREQYF.

This clonotype turned up a few times. The chain is built from TRBV5-1 and TRBJ1-2, with D possibly TRBD1 on 5 matching bases. Germline CDR1 is SGHRS and CDR2 is YFSETQ. This CDR3 spans 12 amino acids. Trimming took 3 bases from V and 10 from J, leaving 13 bases between them. As DNA, the CDR3 is TGCGCCAGCAGCTCAAACCGGGACGTCTACACCTTC. Its translation is CASSSNRDVYTF.

This clonotype was seen a handful of times. The chain carries TRBV7-6 and TRBJ2-3; 12 bases agree with TRBD2. V lost 3 bases, J lost 0 bases, and 7 bases stayed unmatched. This CDR3 has 18 amino acids. From germline, CDR1 is SGHVS and CDR2 FNYEAQ. The DNA for the CDR3 is TGTGCCAGCAGCTTCGGGACTAGCGGGTCCTCTAGCACAGATACGCAGTATTTT. Protein sequence: CASSFGTSGSSSTDTQYF. The complete variable domain, with remaining parts taken from reference TRBV7-6 and TRBJ2-3, reads GAGVSQSPRYKVTKRGQDVALRCDPISGHVSLYWYRQALGQGPEFLTYFNYEAQQDKSGLPNDRFSAERPEGSISTLTIQRTEQRDSAMYRCASSFGTSGSSSTDTQYFGPGTRLTVL.

This sequence joins TRBV18 and TRBJ2-7; TRBD2 aligns across 8 bases. This CDR3 comprises 15 residues. V lost 0 bases, J lost 2 bases, and 3 bases stayed unmatched. CDR1 and CDR2 (germline): KGHSH, LQKENI. This CDR3 reads CASSPPTSGPYEQYF. CDR3 sequence (DNA): TGTGCCAGCTCACCACCAACTAGCGGACCCTACGAGCAGTACTTC.

This clonotype was found a few times. The chain carries TRBV7-8 and TRBJ1-3; D is unresolved. Trimming took off 5 bases at V and 0 bases at J, with 8 bases between the two ends. Germline V gene sequence: CDR1 SGHVS, CDR2 FQNEAQ. The CDR3 consists of 14 residues. In DNA form, the CDR3 reads TGTGCCAGCAGCGCTAGTTCCTCTGGAAACACCATATATTTT. Translated, it gives CASSASSSGNTIYF.

This clonotype was counted a single time. The rearrangement links TRBV4-1 to TRBJ1-1; 8 bases are shared with TRBD1. The V segment lost 10 bases and the J segment 1 base; nucleotides outside the gene matches: 5. From germline, CDR1 is MGHRA and CDR2 YSYEKL. This CDR3 spans 13 amino acids. The CDR3 reads CATGDRSNTEAFF. CDR3 coding DNA: TGCGCCACCGGGGACAGGTCGAACACTGAAGCTTTCTTT.

This clonotype was counted between two and nine times. This sequence joins TRBV20-1 and TRBJ2-3, with 7 bases that match TRBD2. Looked up from germline, CDR1 is DFQATT and CDR2 is SNEGSKA (reference sequence). Trimming removed 5 bases from V and 6 bases from J; junction bases left unmatched: 8. The CDR3 spans 13 residues. In nucleotides, the CDR3 is TGCAGTGCTCGGGGAGGGGTCGTTGATACGCAGTATTTT. The encoded protein is CSARGGVVDTQYF.

The chain employs TRBV12-3 or TRBV12-4 and TRBJ1-6, with D unresolved. The CDR3 has 15 residues. The V end was cut by 5 bases, the J end by 6 bases, with 14 bases between. DNA for the CDR3: TGTGCCAGCAGTCCCGTTTTCCCGGCTAATTCACCCCTCCACTTT. This sequence encodes CASSPVFPANSPLHF.

The table lists this clonotype with a few counts. The J gene is TRBJ2-1, the V gene TRBV6-5; D is unclear. With 7 bases removed from V and 4 bases from J, the gap between germline ends came to 14 bases. The length of the CDR3 is 14 residues. The germline gives CDR1 MNHEY, CDR2 SVGAGI. In DNA, the CDR3 is TGTGCCAGCATCTCGGCGGTGGATTACAATGAGCAGTTCTTC. Protein sequence: CASISAVDYNEQFF.

The chain joins TRBV20-1 to TRBJ1-1, with TRBD1 matching 8 bases. The CDR3 extends over 15 amino acids. Trimming cost V 1 base and J 2 bases; bases outside gene matches: 6. CDR1 DFQATT and CDR2 SNEGSKA come from the germline V gene (reference sequence). CDR3 sequence: CSARGFQGANTEAFF. The CDR3 DNA follows: TGCAGTGCTAGAGGGTTCCAGGGGGCTAACACTGAAGCTTTCTTT.

This chain uses TRBV5-1 with TRBJ2-5; 7 positions agree with TRBD1. The CDR3 totals 13 residues. Germline V gives CDR1 SGHRS, CDR2 YFSETQ. J gave up 5 bases and V 5 bases, and 6 bases lay outside the gene matches. This chain's CDR3 is CASRTGIRETQYF. The CDR3, as DNA: TGCGCCAGCAGGACAGGGATCAGGGAGACCCAGTACTTC.

This clonotype occurred a few times. The V call is TRBV10-2, the J call TRBJ1-1, with D unclear. CDR1 and CDR2 (germline): WSHSY, SAAADI. The CDR3 covers 14 residues. V gave up 3 bases and J gave up 5 bases, with 13 bases separating them. CDR3 residues: CASSELVGGTEAFF. CDR3 coding DNA: TGCGCCAGCAGTGAATTGGTGGGAGGGACTGAAGCTTTCTTT.

This clonotype was counted at least ten times. This CDR3 reads CATSDSDRWEQFF. The CDR3 nucleotides are TGTGCCACCAGTGATTCGGACAGGTGGGAGCAGTTCTTC. The chain recombines TRBV24-1 with TRBJ2-1; TRBD1 aligns across 7 bases. The length of the CDR3 is 13 residues. Trimming at V came to 2 bases and at J to 10 bases, leaving 4 bases not matched to a gene. The germline V gene encodes CDR1 KGHDR and CDR2 SFDVKD.

The CDR3 DNA is TGTGCCAGCATCCTAGCTAATGAGCAGTTCTTC. Translating it yields CASILANEQFF. The V call is TRBV7-9, the J call TRBJ2-1; TRBD2 might be the D (5 bases). Germline V CDR1 and CDR2: SEHNR, FQNEAQ (reference sequence). The CDR3 covers 11 residues. V lost 7 bases and J 7 bases, leaving 8 bases between the germline ends.

This clonotype was seen at least ten times. CDR3 nucleotide sequence: TGTGCCAGCAGTTCCGGACAGAAAGAGACCCAGTACTTC. Its protein is CASSSGQKETQYF. This chain joins TRBV12-3 or TRBV12-4 and TRBJ2-5, with D tentatively TRBD1 (6 bases). Trimming removed 4 bases at V and 3 bases at J, with 9 bases between. The CDR3 has 13 residues.

A few counts support this clonotype. This sequence joins TRBV5-5 and TRBJ2-2, with TRBD1 matching over 8 bases. J was trimmed by 1 base and V by 4 bases; bases with no gene match: 6. Per the germline V gene, CDR1 is SGHKS and CDR2 is YYEKEE (reference sequence). This CDR3 has 16 residues. The CDR3 sequence: CASSRTGTGNTGELFF. CDR3 nucleotide sequence: TGTGCCAGCAGCCGGACCGGGACAGGGAACACCGGGGAGCTGTTTTTT.

This clonotype was seen more than once but under ten times. The chain carries TRBV4-2 and TRBJ2-1; TRBD2 agrees at 7 bases. The CDR3 runs 15 residues. The trim removed 4 bases at V and 3 bases at J, leaving 6 bases unmatched. Looked up from germline, CDR1 is LGHNA and CDR2 is YNFKEQ. In nucleotides, the CDR3 is TGTGCCAGCAGCCCGGGACTAACTGTCTACAATGAGCAGTTCTTC. Protein: CASSPGLTVYNEQFF.

This clonotype was recorded at least ten times. The chain couples TRBV7-9 to TRBJ2-3; unclear D gene. The CDR3 length is 15 residues. Per germline, CDR1 SEHNR and CDR2 FQNEAQ (reference sequence). Trimming shortened V by 1 base and J by 4 bases, and 12 bases separated the two germline ends. CDR3 protein: CASSLVVIGPDTQYF. CDR3 nucleotides: TGTGCCAGCAGCTTAGTAGTTATTGGCCCAGATACGCAGTATTTT.

This clonotype has more than one count but fewer than ten. The rearrangement uses TRBV5-1 and TRBJ2-7, with 10 bases identical to TRBD2. Germline V gene data show CDR1 as SGHRS and CDR2 as YFSETQ. The CDR3 sequence is 17 residues long. Unmatched junction bases numbered 10, after V lost 4 bases and J lost 0 bases. CDR3: CASSTSSTSGDSYEQYF. The CDR3 nucleotides read TGCGCCAGCAGCACATCCTCCACTAGCGGGGACTCCTACGAGCAGTACTTC. Variable domain in full (rest from reference TRBV5-1 and TRBJ2-7): KAGVTQTPRYLIKTRGQQVTLSCSPISGHRSVSWYQQTPGQGLQFLFEYFSETQRNKGNFPGRFSGRQFSNSRSEMNVSTLELGDSALYLCASSTSSTSGDSYEQYFGPGTRLTVT.

This chain links TRBV5-6 with TRBJ2-5, with 7 bases lining up with TRBD2. CDR3 length: 14 residues. The junction had 5 bases not matched to a gene; V was cut back by 4 bases and J by 2 bases. Germline lookup yields CDR1 SGHDT and CDR2 YYEEEE. CDR3 residues: CASSVLAAQETQYF. CDR3 nucleotide sequence: TGTGCCAGCAGCGTTCTAGCGGCACAAGAGACCCAGTACTTC. Filled out from reference TRBV5-6 and TRBJ2-5, the complete variable domain reads DAGVTQSPTHLIKTRGQQVTLRCSPKSGHDTVSWYQQALGQGPQFIFQYYEEEERQRGNFPDRFSGHQFPNYSSELNVNALLLGDSALYLCASSVLAAQETQYFGPGTRLLVL.